Following are 15 T cell receptor beta chains from one sample sequenced in a study of T cell responses to AZD1222 COVID-19 vaccine. Here immunoSEQ multiplex PCR was the method, and the copy in TCRdb shows in-frame clones only, minus some. The table shows approximately 35,000 clones, with 65% to 90% occurring only once. Specimen: peripheral blood, collected 28 days after the second AZD1222 dose. The receptor set was obtained from an adult who received the AZD1222 COVID-19 vaccine.

This chain joins TRBV11-2 and TRBJ2-2; 15 bases agree with TRBD2. Germline trimming cut 4 bases from V and 4 bases from J; bases unmatched to any gene: 10. Germline V gene sequence: CDR1 SGHAT, CDR2 FQNNGV. The CDR3 sequence is 19 residues long. CDR3 sequence reads: CASSYSGTSGRKGTGELFF. The CDR3 region has the DNA TGTGCCAGCAGCTACTCCGGGACTAGCGGGAGGAAAGGCACCGGGGAGCTGTTTTTT.

The V call is TRBV28, the J call TRBJ2-1; 14 bases fit TRBD2. CDR1 and CDR2 from the germline V gene are MDHEN and SYDVKM. The ends lost 5 bases at V and 9 bases at J; junction bases unmatched: 9. The CDR3 length is 16 residues. The CDR3 nucleotides are TGTGCCAGCAGTCGAAGTTTCGGACTAGCGGGAGGTGAGCAGTTCTTC. Its translation: CASSRSFGLAGGEQFF.

This chain connects TRBV11-3 to TRBJ2-2; D gene uncertain. Germline V gene lookup returns CDR1 SGHNT and CDR2 YENEEA. V lost 3 bases and J 0 bases, leaving 2 bases between the germline ends. The CDR3 sequence is 13 residues long. The CDR3 DNA reads as TGTGCCAGCAGCTTTACGAACACCGGGGAGCTGTTTTTT. This codes for CASSFTNTGELFF.

The CDR3 region is CASRLGPADTQYF. DNA for the CDR3: TGTGCCAGCAGACTAGGCCCAGCAGATACGCAGTATTTT. The chain uses TRBV12-3 or TRBV12-4 and TRBJ2-3; tentatively, D is TRBD2 (5 bases). V was clipped by 6 bases and J by 4 bases, with 11 bases between them. CDR3 size: 13 residues.

This clone occurred once. The chain joins TRBV6-1 to TRBJ2-2; D possibly corresponds to TRBD2 (6 bases). Germline V CDR1 and CDR2: MNHNS, SASEGT. V was cut by 3 bases and J by 2 bases, with 13 bases left in between. The CDR3 has 16 residues. The CDR3 region is CASSDQGLINTGELFF. The CDR3, as DNA: TGTGCCAGCAGTGACCAGGGACTCATCAACACCGGGGAGCTGTTTTTT.

This clone has only a few counts. The rearrangement links TRBV5-4 to TRBJ2-1; tentatively, D is TRBD2 (6 bases). V lost 1 base and J 5 bases, leaving 13 bases between the germline ends. Looked up from germline, CDR1 is SGHNT and CDR2 is YYREEE (reference sequence). The CDR3 totals 15 residues. CDR3 in amino acids: CASSLMAGTHNEQFF. In DNA form, the CDR3 reads TGTGCCAGCAGCTTGATGGCGGGAACGCACAATGAGCAGTTCTTC.

This chain links TRBV5-1 with TRBJ1-1; D is uncertain. The CDR3 sequence is 16 residues long. Trimming left V 2 bases short and J 1 base short, with 15 bases between. The germline gives CDR1 SGHRS, CDR2 YFSETQ. In DNA, the CDR3 is TGCGCCAGCAGCTTCTCCTTGGTCAGTCAGAACACTGAAGCTTTCTTT. Amino acid sequence: CASSFSLVSQNTEAFF. The variable domain in full, with the rest retrieved from reference TRBV5-1 and TRBJ1-1, is KAGVTQTPRYLIKTRGQQVTLSCSPISGHRSVSWYQQTPGQGLQFLFEYFSETQRNKGNFPGRFSGRQFSNSRSEMNVSTLELGDSALYLCASSFSLVSQNTEAFFGQGTRLTVV.

The table lists this clone with a count of one. The chain combines TRBV5-1 with TRBJ1-2; TRBD1 matches at 12 bases. The CDR3 covers 15 residues. Germline lookup yields CDR1 SGHRS and CDR2 YFSETQ. The ends lost 0 bases at V and 10 bases at J; junction bases unmatched: 7. CDR3 bases: TGCGCCAGCAGCTTGGCGGGACAGGGGGCGCTTGTCTACACCTTC. It encodes CASSLAGQGALVYTF.

The chain links TRBV5-4 to TRBJ2-5; 7 bases are shared with TRBD1. The CDR3 covers 14 residues. V trimming: 4 bases; J trimming: 1 base; junction bases outside the gene matches: 4. Germline CDR1 and CDR2: SGHNT and YYREEE (reference sequence). Written as DNA, the CDR3 is TGTGCCAGCAGCAACCGGGACAGCCAAGAGACCCAGTACTTC. Its translation is CASSNRDSQETQYF.

The CDR3 nucleotides read TGCAGCGTTGAAGAGGTCAGGGGACAAGAAAAACTGTTTTTT. This encodes CSVEEVRGQEKLFF. The chain joins TRBV29-1 to TRBJ1-4; possibly TRBD1 for D (6 bases). The length of the CDR3 is 14 residues. The V and J ends lost 0 bases and 8 bases respectively, with 13 bases between them. The germline gives CDR1 SQVTM, CDR2 ANQGSEA.

V gene TRBV25-1 combines with J gene TRBJ2-7; TRBD1 might be the D (6 bases). V lost 3 bases and J lost 2, with 11 bases in between. Germline loops: CDR1 MGHDK, CDR2 SYGVNS. This CDR3 contains 14 residues. The CDR3 DNA follows: TGTGCCAGCAGTGAGAACAGGGTCCCCTACGAGCAGTACTTC. As protein: CASSENRVPYEQYF.

This rearrangement joins TRBV7-8 to TRBJ2-5; TRBD2 agrees at 9 bases. Germline assignment: CDR1 SGHVS and CDR2 FQNEAQ. CDR3 length: 15 residues. J gave up 5 bases and V 1 base, and 5 bases lay outside the gene matches. CDR3 DNA: TGTGCCAGCAGCTTAGGGCTAGCGGGGTGGGAGACCCAGTACTTC. It specifies CASSLGLAGWETQYF.

The chain has TRBV3-1 (or the pseudogene TRBV3-2) and TRBJ1-3; D unresolved. The CDR3 totals 14 residues. The germline gives CDR1 LGHDT, CDR2 YNNKEL (reference sequence). Trimming left V 4 bases short and J 0 bases short, with 7 bases between. CDR3 amino acids: CASSRDLSGNTIYF. The CDR3 nucleotides read TGTGCCAGCAGCCGGGATCTCTCTGGAAACACCATATATTTT.

This chain links TRBV5-6 with TRBJ2-2; no clear D. The V end lost 4 bases, the J end lost 0 bases, and 13 bases lay between the germline ends. This CDR3 spans 16 amino acids. Germline V gene sequence: CDR1 SGHDT, CDR2 YYEEEE. CDR3 amino acids: CASSLDGRANTGELFF. The CDR3 nucleotides are TGTGCCAGCAGCCTGGACGGCCGCGCGAACACCGGGGAGCTGTTTTTT.

As for this clone: The same CDR3 arises from other DNA sequences in this sample as well. The rearrangement links TRBV7-9 to TRBJ1-1; no firm D call. CDR3 length: 13 residues. Germline V lookup: CDR1 SEHNR, CDR2 FQNEAQ (reference sequence). Trimming pared 2 bases from V and 1 base from J, leaving 5 bases between. The DNA for the CDR3 is TGTGCCAGCAGCTTACAGGAGAACACTGAAGCTTTCTTT. Translating gives CASSLQENTEAFF.